The 14 T cell receptor beta chains in this list originate from one sample, sequenced in a study of CD8+CD57+ T cells in acquired aplastic anemia. Template material for TCR beta VDJ and CDR3 profiling consisted of genomic DNA. TCRdb reanalysed the reads using MiXCR and keeps one entry per CDR3 protein. Here the sample spans more than 100,000 distinct CDR3 sequences, about 48% being singletons. The sample comprised sorted CD4+, CD8+, or CD8+CD57+ T cells (not recorded which) from PBMCs. The origin of the receptors is a human donor in good health, serving as a control.

This clonotype has a count of ten or more. The rearrangement joins TRBV6-2 or TRBV6-3 to TRBJ2-7; D is unclear. In germline, CDR1 is MNHEY, CDR2 SVGEGT. V was trimmed by 5 bases and J by 2 bases, leaving 7 bases between them. This CDR3 has 12 amino acids. Written as DNA, the CDR3 is TGTGCCAGCAGTCTCCCCCCCTACGAGCAGTACTTC. It is translated as CASSLPPYEQYF.

The V call is TRBV10-3, the J call TRBJ1-1; D perhaps matches TRBD1 (5 bases). V lost 8 bases and J lost 3, with 16 bases in between. This CDR3 has 14 residues. Germline CDR1 ENHRY, CDR2 SYGVKD. CDR3 amino acids: CAIGTGGGDTEAFF. The CDR3 DNA follows: TGTGCCATCGGAACTGGAGGAGGGGACACTGAAGCTTTCTTT.

This clonotype was recorded many times. V usage is TRBV12-3 or TRBV12-4 and J usage is TRBJ1-1; 8 nucleotides align to TRBD1. The J segment lost 0 bases and the V segment lost 7 bases, leaving 4 bases of the junction unmatched. The CDR3 consists of 14 residues. Here the CDR3 DNA reads TGTGCCAGCATTCTGGGACAGGTGAACACTGAAGCTTTCTTT. This gives the protein CASILGQVNTEAFF.

The chain has TRBV20-1 and TRBJ1-6; TRBD1 is a possible D gene (5 bases). The CDR3 is made up of 14 amino acids. V was cut by 5 bases and J by 10 bases, with 18 bases left in between. The germline CDR1 and CDR2 sequences are DFQATT and SNEGSKA (reference sequence). CDR3 sequence (DNA): TGCAGTGCTCCAGAACCGGGGGTTAACTCACCCCTCCACTTT. It is translated as CSAPEPGVNSPLHF.

In its sample, this clonotype was seen many times. This rearrangement joins TRBV12-3 or TRBV12-4 to TRBJ2-2, with TRBD1 identical over 11 bases. With V trimmed by 5 bases and J by 6 bases, 5 bases remained unmatched. The CDR3 extends over 15 amino acids. The CDR3 DNA reads as TGTGCCAGCAGTGGGACAGGGGGACCCCCCGGGGAGCTGTTTTTT. It yields the protein CASSGTGGPPGELFF.

This clonotype was picked up many times. The chain recombines TRBV14 with TRBJ2-3; D is perhaps TRBD2 (5 bases). Trimming cost V 4 bases and J 4 bases, with 9 bases left between them. Per germline, CDR1 SGHDN and CDR2 FVKESK. The CDR3 has 13 residues. The CDR3 DNA follows: TGTGCCAGCAGCCTCCGGGGAGCAGATACGCAGTATTTT. The encoded protein is CASSLRGADTQYF.

To note about this clonotype: A clone one base away is much larger, so this may be a read error. This sequence joins TRBV5-1 and TRBJ1-4; D might be TRBD1 (6 bases). The germline CDR1 and CDR2 sequences are SGHRS and YFSETQ. This CDR3 has 15 amino acids. CDR3 residues: CASSLEGGGNEKLSF. The CDR3 nucleotides read TGCGCCAGCAGCTTGGAGGGAGGGGGTAATGAAAAACTGTCTTTT.

By proportion, this clonotype is medium-sized. The chain joins TRBV29-1 to TRBJ1-4; D is unresolved. V lost 5 bases to trimming and J lost 8 bases, with 9 bases between them. The length of the CDR3 is 11 residues. Germline CDR1 and CDR2: SQVTM and ANQGSEA. The CDR3: CSVSEGEKLFF. CDR3 coding DNA: TGCAGCGTTTCGGAAGGAGAAAAACTGTTTTTT.

The chain uses TRBV20-1 and TRBJ2-7, with 7 bases lining up with TRBD1. V dropped 3 bases and J dropped 0; count of bases not matched to a gene: 2. Germline assignment: CDR1 DFQATT and CDR2 SNEGSKA (reference sequence). The CDR3 is 13 amino acids. CDR3 bases: TGCAGTGCTAGGGCAGGGGGCTCCTACGAGCAGTACTTC. This translates into CSARAGGSYEQYF.

There are many counts of this clonotype. This sequence joins TRBV29-1 and TRBJ1-2; a weak D match, TRBD1 (5 bases). Germline V gene sequence: CDR1 SQVTM, CDR2 ANQGSEA. V was trimmed by 1 base and J by 2 bases, leaving 14 bases between them. The CDR3 is made up of 15 amino acids. CDR3 bases: TGCAGCGTTGAAGCCGGGGGGGTCCCCAACTATGGCTACACCTTC. Amino acids: CSVEAGGVPNYGYTF.

About this clonotype: A junction boundary mismatches the germline segment, possibly from a read error. This chain links TRBV5-4 with TRBJ2-1; the D call may be TRBD1 or TRBD2 (5 bases each). This CDR3 region has 16 residues. Germline V gives CDR1 SGHNT, CDR2 YYREEE (reference sequence). The CDR3 loop reads CAGSLEAGLTYNEQFF. The CDR3 coding sequence is TGCGCCGGCAGCTTGGAGGCAGGGCTAACCTACAATGAGCAGTTCTTC. The full variable domain, its missing parts supplied by reference TRBV5-4 and TRBJ2-1, is ETGVTQSPTHLIKTRGQQVTLRCSSQSGHNTVSWYQQALGQGPQFIFQYYREEENGRGNFPPRFSGLQFPNYSSELNVNALELDDSALYLCAGSLEAGLTYNEQFFGPGTRLTVL.

V and J are TRBV19 and TRBJ1-2; D ambiguous. Germline-derived CDR1 and CDR2 are LNHDA and SQIVND (reference sequence). V gave up 1 base and J gave up 8 bases, with 8 bases separating them. The CDR3 extends over 12 amino acids. DNA for the CDR3: TGTGCCAGTAGTATAGGGAGTGGCGGCTACACCTTC. Protein sequence: CASSIGSGGYTF. The full variable domain, with the rest looked up from reference TRBV19 and TRBJ1-2, is DGGITQSPKYLFRKEGQNVTLSCEQNLNHDAMYWYRQDPGQGLRLIYYSQIVNDFQKGDIAEGYSVSREKKESFPLTVTSAQKNPTAFYLCASSIGSGGYTFGSGTRLTVV.

The chain links TRBV10-3 to TRBJ1-2; 9 nucleotides match TRBD1. Germline V lookup: CDR1 ENHRY, CDR2 SYGVKD. Germline trimming cut 0 bases from V and 2 bases from J; bases unmatched to any gene: 16. CDR3 length equals 20 residues. Here the CDR3 reads CAISESGTRPGQGRNYGYTF. The CDR3 nucleotides are TGTGCCATCAGTGAGTCGGGAACCCGACCTGGACAGGGGCGGAACTATGGCTACACCTTC.

Many counts were recorded for this clonotype. The chain is built from TRBV7-8 and TRBJ2-5, with a possible D match to TRBD2 (5 bases). This CDR3 has 14 amino acids. V lost 8 bases and J lost 4, with 17 bases in between. The germline V gene has CDR1 SGHVS and CDR2 FQNEAQ. The CDR3 protein is CASYNPGLGETQYF. DNA for the CDR3: TGTGCCAGCTATAACCCGGGGTTAGGAGAGACCCAGTACTTC.